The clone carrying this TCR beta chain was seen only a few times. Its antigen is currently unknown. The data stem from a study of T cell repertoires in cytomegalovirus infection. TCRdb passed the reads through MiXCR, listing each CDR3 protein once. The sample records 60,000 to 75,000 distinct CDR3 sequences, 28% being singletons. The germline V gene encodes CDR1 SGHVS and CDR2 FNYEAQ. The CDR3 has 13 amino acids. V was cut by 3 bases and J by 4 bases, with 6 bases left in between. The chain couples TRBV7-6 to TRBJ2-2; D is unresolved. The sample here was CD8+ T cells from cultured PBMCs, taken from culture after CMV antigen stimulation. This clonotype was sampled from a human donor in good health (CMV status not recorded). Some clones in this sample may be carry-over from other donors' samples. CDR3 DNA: TGTGCCAGCAGCTTTGGGCTCACCGGGGAGCTGTTTTTT. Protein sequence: CASSFGLTGELFF.